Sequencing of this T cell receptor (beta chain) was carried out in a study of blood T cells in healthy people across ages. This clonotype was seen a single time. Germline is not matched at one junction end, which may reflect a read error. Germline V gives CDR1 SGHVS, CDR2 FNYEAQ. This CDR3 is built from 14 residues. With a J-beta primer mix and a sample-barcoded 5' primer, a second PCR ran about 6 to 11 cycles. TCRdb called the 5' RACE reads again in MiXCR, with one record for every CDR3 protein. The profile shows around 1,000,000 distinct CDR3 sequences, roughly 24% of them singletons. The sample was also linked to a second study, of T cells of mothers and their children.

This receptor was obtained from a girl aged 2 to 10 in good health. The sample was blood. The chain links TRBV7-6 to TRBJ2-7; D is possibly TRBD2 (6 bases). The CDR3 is CANSLGQGGYEQYF. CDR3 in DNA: TGTGCCAACAGCTTAGGGCAGGGAGGATACGAGCAGTACTTC. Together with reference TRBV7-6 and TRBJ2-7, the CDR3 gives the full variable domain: GAGVSQSPRYKVTKRGQDVALRCDPISGHVSLYWYRQALGQGPEFLTYFNYEAQQDKSGLPNDRFSAERPEGSISTLTIQRTEQRDSAMYRCANSLGQGGYEQYFGPGTRLTVT.